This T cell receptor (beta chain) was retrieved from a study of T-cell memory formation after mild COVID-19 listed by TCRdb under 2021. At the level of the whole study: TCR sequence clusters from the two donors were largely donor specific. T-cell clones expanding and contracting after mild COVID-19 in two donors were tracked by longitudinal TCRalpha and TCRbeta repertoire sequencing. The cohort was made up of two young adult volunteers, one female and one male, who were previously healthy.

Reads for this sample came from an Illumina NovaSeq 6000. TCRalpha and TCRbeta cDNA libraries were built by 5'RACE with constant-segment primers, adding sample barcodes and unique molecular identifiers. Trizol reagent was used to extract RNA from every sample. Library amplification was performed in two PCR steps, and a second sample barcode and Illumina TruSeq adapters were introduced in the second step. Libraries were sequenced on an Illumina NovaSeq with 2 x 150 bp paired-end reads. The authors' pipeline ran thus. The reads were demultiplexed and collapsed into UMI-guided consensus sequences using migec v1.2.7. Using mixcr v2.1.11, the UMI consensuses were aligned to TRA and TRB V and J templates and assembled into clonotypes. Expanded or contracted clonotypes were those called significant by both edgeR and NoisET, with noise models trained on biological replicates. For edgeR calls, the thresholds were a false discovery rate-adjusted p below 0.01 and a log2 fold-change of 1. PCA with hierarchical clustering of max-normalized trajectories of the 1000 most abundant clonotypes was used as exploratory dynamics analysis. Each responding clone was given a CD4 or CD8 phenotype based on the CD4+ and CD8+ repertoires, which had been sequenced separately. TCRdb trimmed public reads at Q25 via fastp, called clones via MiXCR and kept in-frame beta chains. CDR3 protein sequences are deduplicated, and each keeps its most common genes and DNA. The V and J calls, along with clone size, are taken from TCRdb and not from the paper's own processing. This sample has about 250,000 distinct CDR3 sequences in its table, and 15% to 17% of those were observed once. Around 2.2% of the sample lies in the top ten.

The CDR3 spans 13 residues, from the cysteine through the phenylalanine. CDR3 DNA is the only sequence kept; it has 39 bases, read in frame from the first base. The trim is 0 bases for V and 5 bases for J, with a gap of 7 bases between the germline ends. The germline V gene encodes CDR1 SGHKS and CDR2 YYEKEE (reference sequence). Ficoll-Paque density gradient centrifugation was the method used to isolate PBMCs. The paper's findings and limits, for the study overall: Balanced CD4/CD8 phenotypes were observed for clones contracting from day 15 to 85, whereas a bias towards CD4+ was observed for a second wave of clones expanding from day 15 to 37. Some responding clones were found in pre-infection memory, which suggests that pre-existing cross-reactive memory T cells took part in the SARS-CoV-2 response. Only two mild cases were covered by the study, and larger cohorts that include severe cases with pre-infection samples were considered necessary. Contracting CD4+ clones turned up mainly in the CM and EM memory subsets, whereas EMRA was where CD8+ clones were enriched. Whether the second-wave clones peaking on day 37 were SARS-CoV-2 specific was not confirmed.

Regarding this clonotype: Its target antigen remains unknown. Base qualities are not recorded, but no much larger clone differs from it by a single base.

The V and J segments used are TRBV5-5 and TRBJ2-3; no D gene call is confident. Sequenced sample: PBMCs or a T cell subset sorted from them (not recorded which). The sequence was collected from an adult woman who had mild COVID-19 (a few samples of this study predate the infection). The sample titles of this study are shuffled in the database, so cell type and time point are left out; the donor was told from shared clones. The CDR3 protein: CASSLVLQDTQYF. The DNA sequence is TGTGCCAGCAGCTTGGTACTACAAGATACGCAGTATTTT.